This T cell receptor beta chain was captured by sequencing in a study of T-cell reconstitution after alpha-beta-depleted transplantation in children (TCRdb year 2016). For context, the study as a whole: Using TCR repertoire profiling, the study quantitatively followed how T-cell immune reconstitution unfolded in children after TCRalphabeta/CD19-depleted allogeneic hematopoietic cell transplantation. What the authors observed across the whole study: The high TCRbeta diversity at day 60 in some patients was ascribed to recipient T cells and intrathymic progenitors that had survived conditioning. The apparently early recovery of alphabetaT-cell counts about two months after transplant reportedly depended on only several hundred rapidly expanded clones that came from non-depleted graft cells. Over the following months the frequencies of hyperexpanded clones went down, and after one year T-cell counts and TCRbeta diversity were mostly credited to newly produced T cells.

The library came from PCR. The listed sequencing device is Illumina HiSeq 2500. TCR libraries were prepared with molecular barcoding, using unique molecular identifiers to normalize TCRbeta repertoire quantification. TCRdb trimmed the raw reads at Q25, called clones with MiXCR and kept productive beta chains. Identical CDR3 protein sequences are pooled into one entry, listed with their most common genes and DNA. The sample has 200,000 to 250,000 distinct CDR3 sequences on record, around 7.8% of them singletons. In total, the top ten clones hold approximately 6% of the sample. Many counts were recorded for this clonotype. It lacks a known antigen. No much larger clone exists at a distance of one base, and base qualities are not known. The label giving this sample's treatment or condition can be read as: allogeneic hematopoietic cell transplantation with graft depleted of TCRalphabeta T cells and CD19 B cells. The children who served as transplant recipients had been given grafts of TCRalphabeta/CD19-depleted allogeneic hematopoietic cells.

Trimming costs V 4 bases and J 4 bases, and their ends lie 14 bases apart. From a lookup of the germline V gene, CDR1 and CDR2 are MGHRA and YSYEKL. Including cysteine and phenylalanine, the CDR3 has 14 amino acids. The DNA shown is the 42-base CDR3, in frame from base 1. The chain employs TRBV4-1 and TRBJ2-7; TRBD2 is perhaps the D gene, given 6 matching bases. This material consisted of PBMCs, mostly from graft donor cells, taken 180 days after TCRalphabeta/CD19-depleted stem cell transplant. This TCR was sampled from a male patient between 5 and 17 years old who had a stem cell transplant for acute lymphoblastic leukemia, so the T cells may come from the graft donor. The nucleotide sequence is TGCGCCAGCAGCCTCGGGGGTCAAGGGTACGAGCAGTACTTC. This translates into CASSLGGQGYEQYF.